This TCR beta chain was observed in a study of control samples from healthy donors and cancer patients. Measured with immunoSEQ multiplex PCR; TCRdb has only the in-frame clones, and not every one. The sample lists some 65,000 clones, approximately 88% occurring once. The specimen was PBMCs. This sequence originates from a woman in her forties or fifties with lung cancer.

CDR3 bases: TGCGCCAGCAGTTCAACAGGAAGCTCCTACAATGAGCAGTTCTTC. Residues: CASSSTGSSYNEQFF. The chain carries TRBV5-1 and TRBJ2-1, with a possible D match to TRBD1 (5 bases). Per germline, CDR1 SGHRS and CDR2 YFSETQ. The CDR3 runs to 15 residues. V was clipped by 5 bases and J by 0 bases, with 12 bases between them.